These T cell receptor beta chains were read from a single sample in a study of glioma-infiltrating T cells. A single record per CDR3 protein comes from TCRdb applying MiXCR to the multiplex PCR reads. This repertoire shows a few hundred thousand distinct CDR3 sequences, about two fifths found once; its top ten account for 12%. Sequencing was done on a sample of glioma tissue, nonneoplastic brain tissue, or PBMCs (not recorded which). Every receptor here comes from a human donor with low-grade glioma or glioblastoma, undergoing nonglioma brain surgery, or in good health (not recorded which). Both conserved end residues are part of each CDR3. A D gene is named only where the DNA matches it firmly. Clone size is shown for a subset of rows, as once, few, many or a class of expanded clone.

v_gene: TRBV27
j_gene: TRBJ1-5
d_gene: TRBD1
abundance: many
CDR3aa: CASSLKGTALTPQHF
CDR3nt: TGTGCCAGCAGTCTTAAAGGGACAGCCCTGACGCCCCAGCATTTT

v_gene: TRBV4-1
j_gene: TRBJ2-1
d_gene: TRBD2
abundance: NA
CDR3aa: CASRGTSGRAREQFF
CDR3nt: TGCGCCAGCAGAGGGACTAGCGGGAGGGCCCGAGAGCAGTTCTTC

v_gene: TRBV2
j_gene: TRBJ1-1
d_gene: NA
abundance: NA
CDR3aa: CASSPAPNTEAFF
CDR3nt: TGTGCCAGCAGCCCCGCACCGAACACTGAAGCTTTCTTT

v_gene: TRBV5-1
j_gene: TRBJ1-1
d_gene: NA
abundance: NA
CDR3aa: CASSLRGNMNTEAFF
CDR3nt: TGCGCCAGCAGCTTAAGAGGCAACATGAACACTGAAGCTTTCTTT

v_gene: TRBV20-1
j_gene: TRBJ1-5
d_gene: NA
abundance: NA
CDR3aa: CSARITGLGQPQHF
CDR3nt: TGCAGTGCTAGGATTACAGGGTTGGGCCAGCCCCAGCATTTT

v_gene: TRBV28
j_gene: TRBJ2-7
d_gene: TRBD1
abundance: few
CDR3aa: CASSLGTGNYEQYF
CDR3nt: TGTGCCAGCAGCCTCGGGACAGGGAACTACGAGCAGTACTTC

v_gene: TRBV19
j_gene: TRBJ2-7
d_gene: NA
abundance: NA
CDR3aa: CASSTGQTYEQYF
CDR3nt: TGTGCCAGTAGTACCGGACAGACCTACGAGCAGTACTTC

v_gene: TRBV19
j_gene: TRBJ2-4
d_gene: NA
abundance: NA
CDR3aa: CASSPSQGTKNIQYF
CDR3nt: TGTGCCAGTAGTCCTAGTCAAGGGACCAAAAACATTCAGTACTTC

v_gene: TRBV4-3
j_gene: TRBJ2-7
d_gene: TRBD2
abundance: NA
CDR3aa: CASSQESRGGLAGAREQYF
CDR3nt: TGCGCCAGCAGCCAAGAATCCCGTGGGGGATTAGCGGGAGCTCGGGAGCAGTACTTC

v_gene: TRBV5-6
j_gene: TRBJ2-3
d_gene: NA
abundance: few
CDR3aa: CASSLAGAATDTQYF
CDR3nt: TGTGCCAGCAGCTTGGCCGGAGCCGCCACAGATACGCAGTATTTT

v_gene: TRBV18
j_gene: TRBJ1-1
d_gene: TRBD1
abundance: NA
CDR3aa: CASSPLTGMRTEAFF
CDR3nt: TGTGCCAGCTCACCCTTGACAGGGATGAGGACTGAAGCTTTCTTT

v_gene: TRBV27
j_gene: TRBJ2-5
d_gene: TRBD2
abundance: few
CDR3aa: CASRDYRETQYF
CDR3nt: TGTGCCAGCCGGGACTATAGGGAGACCCAGTACTTC

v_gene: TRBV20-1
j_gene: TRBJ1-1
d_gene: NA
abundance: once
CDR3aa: CSARDHLPGAGTEAFF
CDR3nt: TGCAGTGCTAGAGACCACCTGCCCGGCGCGGGCACTGAAGCTTTCTTT

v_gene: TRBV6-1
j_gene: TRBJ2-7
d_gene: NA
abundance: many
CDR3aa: CASGRPGVAPYEQYF
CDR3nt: TGTGCCAGCGGACGGCCGGGAGTCGCCCCCTACGAGCAGTACTTC

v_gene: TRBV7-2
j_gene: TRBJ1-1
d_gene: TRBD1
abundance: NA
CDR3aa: CASSLEGDSLGNTEAFF
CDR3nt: TGTGCCAGCAGCTTAGAGGGGGACAGCCTGGGGAACACTGAAGCTTTCTTT

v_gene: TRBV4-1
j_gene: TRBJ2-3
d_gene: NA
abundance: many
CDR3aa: CASSQFPAFTDTQYF
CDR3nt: TGCGCCAGCAGCCAATTTCCAGCTTTCACAGATACGCAGTATTTT

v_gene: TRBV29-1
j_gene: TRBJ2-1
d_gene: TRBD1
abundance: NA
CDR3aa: CSEGTERDSEQFF
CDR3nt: TGCAGCGAAGGGACAGAGAGGGACAGTGAGCAGTTCTTC

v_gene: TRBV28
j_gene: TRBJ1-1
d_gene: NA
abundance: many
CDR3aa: CASSLEIGSYGTEAFF
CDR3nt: TGTGCCAGCAGTTTAGAGATCGGCAGTTATGGTACTGAAGCTTTCTTT

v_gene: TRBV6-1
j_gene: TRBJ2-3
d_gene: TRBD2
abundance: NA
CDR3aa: CASSSRTSLRTDTQYF
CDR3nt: TGTGCCAGCAGTTCTCGGACTAGCTTACGCACAGATACGCAGTATTTT

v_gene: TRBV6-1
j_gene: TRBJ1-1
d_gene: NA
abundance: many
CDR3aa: CASSHLSDLVDTEAFF
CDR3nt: TGTGCCAGCAGTCACCTTTCTGATTTGGTCGACACTGAAGCTTTCTTT

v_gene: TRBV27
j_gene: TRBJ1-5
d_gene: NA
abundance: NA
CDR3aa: CASSLLGGNQHQHF
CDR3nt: TGTGCCAGCAGTTTACTCGGGGGAAATCAGCACCAGCATTTT

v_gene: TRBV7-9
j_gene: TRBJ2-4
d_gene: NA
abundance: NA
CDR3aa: CASSSTPTKYF
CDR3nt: TGTGCCAGCAGCTCCACACCTACGAAGTACTTC

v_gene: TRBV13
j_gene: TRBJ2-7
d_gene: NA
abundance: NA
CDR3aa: CASSLVGNYEQYF
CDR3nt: TGTGCCAGCAGCTTAGTAGGGAATTACGAGCAGTACTTC

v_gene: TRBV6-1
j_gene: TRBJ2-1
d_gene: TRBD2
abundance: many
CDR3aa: CASSSTSGRTNEQFF
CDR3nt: TGTGCCAGCTCTTCGACTAGCGGGAGAACGAATGAGCAGTTCTTC

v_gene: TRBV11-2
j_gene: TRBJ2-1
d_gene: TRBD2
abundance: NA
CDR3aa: CASSLGLAGEQFF
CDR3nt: TGTGCCAGCAGCTTAGGACTAGCGGGTGAGCAGTTCTTC

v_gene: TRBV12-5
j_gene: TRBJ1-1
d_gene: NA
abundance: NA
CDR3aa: CASGLELNTEAFF
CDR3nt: TGTGCTAGTGGTTTGGAACTGAACACTGAAGCTTTCTTT

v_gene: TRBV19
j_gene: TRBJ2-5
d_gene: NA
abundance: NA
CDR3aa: CASSKSGGGSHETQYF
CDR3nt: TGTGCCAGTAGTAAGTCGGGTGGTGGGAGCCACGAGACCCAGTACTTC

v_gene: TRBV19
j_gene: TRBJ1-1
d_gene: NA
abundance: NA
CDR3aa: CATSRLAINTEAFF
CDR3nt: TGTGCCACCTCAAGGCTCGCAATTAACACTGAAGCTTTCTTT

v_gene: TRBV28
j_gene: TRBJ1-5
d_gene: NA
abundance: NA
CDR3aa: CASSLSRGNNQPQHF
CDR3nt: TGTGCCAGCAGTTTAAGCAGGGGTAACAATCAGCCCCAGCATTTT

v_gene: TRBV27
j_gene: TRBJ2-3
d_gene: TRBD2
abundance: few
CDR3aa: CASSRGGAGATDTQYF
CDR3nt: TGTGCCAGCAGTCGGGGGGGGGCGGGAGCGACAGATACGCAGTATTTT

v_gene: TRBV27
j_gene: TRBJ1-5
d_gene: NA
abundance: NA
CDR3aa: CASSLIGDQPQHF
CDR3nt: TGTGCCAGCAGTCTTATAGGTGATCAGCCCCAGCATTTT

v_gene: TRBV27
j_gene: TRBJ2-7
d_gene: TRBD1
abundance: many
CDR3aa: CASRDPTGIKRYEQYF
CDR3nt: TGTGCCAGCAGGGATCCGACAGGGATAAAACGCTACGAGCAGTACTTC

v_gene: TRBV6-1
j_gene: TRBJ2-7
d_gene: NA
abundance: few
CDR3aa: CASRPTGVGYEQYF
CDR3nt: TGTGCCAGCAGACCCACTGGGGTGGGCTACGAGCAGTACTTC

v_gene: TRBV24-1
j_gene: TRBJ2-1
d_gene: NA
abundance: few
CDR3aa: CATSDSWRSYNEQFF
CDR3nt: TGTGCCACCAGTGATTCTTGGCGGTCCTACAATGAGCAGTTCTTC

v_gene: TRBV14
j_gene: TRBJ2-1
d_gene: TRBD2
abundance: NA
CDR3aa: CASSQDYFLSGRVNEQFF
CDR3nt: TGTGCCAGCAGCCAAGATTATTTTTTGAGCGGGAGGGTCAATGAGCAGTTCTTC

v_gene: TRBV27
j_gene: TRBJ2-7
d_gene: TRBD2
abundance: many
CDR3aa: CASSSIGFSGVGEQYF
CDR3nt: TGTGCCAGCAGTTCTATAGGGTTTAGCGGGGTTGGCGAGCAGTACTTC

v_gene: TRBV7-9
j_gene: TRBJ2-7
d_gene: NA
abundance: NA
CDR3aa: CASSSKDRYEQYF
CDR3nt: TGTGCCAGCAGCTCCAAGGACAGATACGAGCAGTACTTC

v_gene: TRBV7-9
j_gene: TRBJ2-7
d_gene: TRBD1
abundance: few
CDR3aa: CASSPRDRVNEQYF
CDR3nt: TGTGCCAGCAGCCCTAGGGACAGGGTCAACGAGCAGTACTTC

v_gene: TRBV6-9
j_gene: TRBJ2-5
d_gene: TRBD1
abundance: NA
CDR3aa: CAISEGRGSSETQYF
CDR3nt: TGTGCCATCAGTGAAGGCAGGGGGTCCTCGGAGACCCAGTACTTC

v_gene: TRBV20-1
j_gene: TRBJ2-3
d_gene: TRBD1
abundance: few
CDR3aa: CSAGTASTDTQYF
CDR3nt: TGCAGTGCTGGGACAGCTAGCACAGATACGCAGTATTTT